A single sample is the source of the 25 T cell receptor beta chains below, sequenced in a study of blood T cell repertoires in COVID-19. Assay used: immunoSEQ multiplex PCR; TCRdb lists only in-frame clones, some missing. The sample holds about 230,000 clones; 80% to 90% are singletons and the top ten take about 4%. Sequenced material: PBMCs or T cells enriched from blood (not recorded which). These receptors originate from a woman aged 30 to 39 who had been exposed to COVID-19.

V gene TRBV28 combines with J gene TRBJ2-7, with D perhaps matching TRBD1 (5 bases). Trimming left V 2 bases short and J 4 bases short, with 9 bases between. This CDR3 spans 13 amino acids. CDR1 and CDR2 (germline): MDHEN, SYDVKM. DNA for the CDR3: TGTGCCAGCAGTTTAGCAGGGTTTTACGAGCAGTACTTC. This translates into CASSLAGFYEQYF.

The gene calls are TRBV6-1 and TRBJ2-7, with 12 bases lining up with TRBD2. CDR3 length: 15 residues. Germline V CDR1 and CDR2: MNHNS, SASEGT. With 3 bases clipped from V and 5 bases from J, the junction kept 5 bases outside the gene matches. The CDR3 region has the DNA TGTGCCAGCAGTGACAGGACTAGCGGGAAGGACGAGCAGTACTTC. It translates to CASSDRTSGKDEQYF.

Written as DNA, the CDR3 is TGTGCCACTGCTGGGGGCCCACTCCGGGCGCAGTATTTT. It encodes CATAGGPLRAQYF. The chain carries TRBV6-5 and TRBJ2-3, with D perhaps TRBD1 (6 bases). CDR3 size: 13 residues. V lost 10 bases and J 10 bases, leaving 21 bases between the germline ends. In germline, CDR1 is MNHEY, CDR2 SVGAGI.

The rearrangement joins TRBV5-6 to TRBJ1-5; D possibly corresponds to TRBD1 (6 bases). Germline CDR1 reads SGHDT; CDR2 reads YYEEEE. CDR3 length: 15 residues. Trimming took 1 base from V and 0 from J, leaving 8 bases between them. The CDR3: CASSLTGYSNQPQHF. The CDR3 DNA follows: TGTGCCAGCAGCTTGACAGGGTATAGCAATCAGCCCCAGCATTTT.

This chain uses TRBV30 with TRBJ2-3, with 7 positions matching TRBD2. V lost 2 bases and J lost 2; bases outside the gene matches: 10. Germline loops: CDR1 GTSNPN, CDR2 SVGIG (reference sequence). This CDR3 has 16 residues. The CDR3 spells CAWSPLGGILTDTQYF. As DNA, the CDR3 is TGTGCCTGGAGTCCCCTGGGAGGGATACTCACAGATACGCAGTATTTT. Drawing the rest from reference TRBV30 and TRBJ2-3, the complete variable domain is SQTIHQWPATLVQPVGSPLSLECTVEGTSNPNLYWYRQAAGRGLQLLFYSVGIGQISSEVPQNLSASRPQDRQFILSSKKLLLSDSGFYLCAWSPLGGILTDTQYFGPGTRLTVL.

The chain combines TRBV2 with TRBJ2-5; 12 nucleotides agree with TRBD2. CDR3 length equals 14 residues. Germline CDR1 reads SNHLY; CDR2 reads FYNNEI. V lost 7 bases, J lost 12 bases, and 12 bases stayed unmatched. CDR3 DNA sequence: TGTGCCAGCATTGGGCTAGCGGGAGGGAGGAGGAAGTACTTC. The encoded protein is CASIGLAGGRRKYF. The full variable domain, with the rest looked up from reference TRBV2 and TRBJ2-5, is EPEVTQTPSHQVTQMGQEVILRCVPISNHLYFYWYRQILGQKVEFLVSFYNNEISEKSEIFDDQFSVERPDGSNFTLKIRSTKLEDSAMYFCASIGLAGGRRKYFGPGTRLLVL.

The chain uses TRBV7-8 and TRBJ1-1; TRBD1 might be the D (5 bases). This CDR3 has 10 amino acids. V dropped 6 bases and J dropped 9 bases, with 8 bases sitting between them. CDR1 and CDR2 from the germline V gene are SGHVS and FQNEAQ. CDR3 protein: CASRNRKAFF. Written as DNA, the CDR3 is TGTGCCAGCAGGAACAGGAAAGCTTTCTTT.

This clone appeared a single time. This chain uses TRBV11-2 with TRBJ2-3; TRBD2 aligns across 13 bases. Germline V gene lookup returns CDR1 SGHAT and CDR2 FQNNGV. The CDR3 runs to 17 residues. The V segment lost 6 bases and the J segment 0 bases; nucleotides outside the gene matches: 6. The CDR3 coding sequence is TGTGCCAGCAGGGGGACTAGCGGGATGAGGAGCACAGATACGCAGTATTTT. This gives the protein CASRGTSGMRSTDTQYF.

This chain connects TRBV18 to TRBJ1-1; the match to TRBD1 covers 7 bases. This CDR3 contains 13 residues. V was clipped by 3 bases and J by 5 bases; unmatched bases: 3. CDR1 and CDR2 from the germline V gene are KGHSH and LQKENI. Here the CDR3 reads CASSPEGATEAFF. DNA of the CDR3: TGTGCCAGCTCACCTGAGGGGGCAACTGAAGCTTTCTTT. The full variable domain, completed using reference TRBV18 and TRBJ1-1, is NAGVMQNPRHLVRRRGQEARLRCSPMKGHSHVYWYRQLPEEGLKFMVYLQKENIIDESGMPKERFSAEFPKEGPSILRIQQVVRGDSAAYFCASSPEGATEAFFGQGTRLTVV.

This sequence joins TRBV19 and TRBJ1-2, with D possibly matching TRBD1 (6 bases). The CDR3 totals 14 residues. Germline V gene sequence: CDR1 LNHDA, CDR2 SQIVND (reference sequence). The V end lost 5 bases, the J end lost 8 bases, and 18 bases lay between the germline ends. In DNA, the CDR3 is TGTGCCAGTAGTCCCCCAGGGGAGCTATGGGGCTACACCTTC. Residues: CASSPPGELWGYTF.

The gene calls are TRBV5-1 and TRBJ2-1, with unresolved D. Deletions cut 4 bases from V and 3 bases from J, with 17 bases between. The CDR3 consists of 16 residues. CDR1 is SGHRS, CDR2 YFSETQ, per germline. The DNA for the CDR3 is TGCGCCAGCAGCACGGATGGTAGCTCCTTCTACAATGAGCAGTTCTTC. It translates to CASSTDGSSFYNEQFF.

The sample holds one count of this clone. The chain links TRBV3-1 (or the pseudogene TRBV3-2) to TRBJ2-1; 13 nucleotides match TRBD2. CDR1 and CDR2 (germline): LGHDT, YNNKEL (reference sequence). V gave up 0 bases and J gave up 9 bases; unmatched junction bases: 14. This CDR3 has 19 residues. The CDR3 loop reads CASSQDLTSGLAGVGEQFF. CDR3 in DNA: TGTGCCAGCAGCCAAGACCTTACATCCGGACTAGCGGGAGTAGGTGAGCAGTTCTTC.

The V call is TRBV5-5, the J call TRBJ1-2; 8 bases map to TRBD1. Germline assignment: CDR1 SGHKS and CDR2 YYEKEE (reference sequence). With V trimmed by 5 bases and J by 8 bases, 11 bases remained unmatched. The CDR3 has 14 residues. The CDR3 DNA reads TGTGCCAGCAGGCGCGGACAGGGTGTAGAGGGCTACACCTTC. Translation gives CASRRGQGVEGYTF.

J is TRBJ2-3 and V is TRBV27; 14 bases match TRBD2. The germline CDR1 and CDR2 sequences are MNHEY and SMNVEV (reference sequence). The CDR3 covers 16 residues. With 7 bases clipped from V and 5 bases from J, the junction kept 8 bases outside the gene matches. The CDR3 sequence is CASTPGLAGVGDTQYF. The CDR3 DNA follows: TGTGCCAGCACGCCGGGACTAGCGGGAGTCGGAGATACGCAGTATTTT.

The V call is TRBV7-9, the J call TRBJ1-6, with D hard to call. V was shortened by 5 bases and J by 0 bases, with 8 bases between the two germline ends. Per germline, CDR1 SEHNR and CDR2 FQNEAQ (reference sequence). The CDR3 runs 15 residues. The CDR3 loop is CASSPRSSYNSPLHF. For the CDR3, the DNA is TGTGCCAGCAGCCCAAGGAGCTCCTATAATTCACCCCTCCACTTT.

The chain uses TRBV5-4 and TRBJ2-1; 7 bases are a match to TRBD2. Looked up from germline, CDR1 is SGHNT and CDR2 is YYREEE (reference sequence). CDR3 length: 16 residues. V lost 0 bases and J lost 5; bases outside the gene matches: 8. This CDR3 reads CASSLGPSGSNNEQFF. The CDR3 DNA is TGTGCCAGCAGCTTGGGTCCTAGCGGATCGAACAATGAGCAGTTCTTC. The full variable domain, completed using reference TRBV5-4 and TRBJ2-1, is ETGVTQSPTHLIKTRGQQVTLRCSSQSGHNTVSWYQQALGQGPQFIFQYYREEENGRGNFPPRFSGLQFPNYSSELNVNALELDDSALYLCASSLGPSGSNNEQFFGPGTRLTVL.

This rearrangement joins TRBV6-5 to TRBJ2-7; D unresolved. Trimming took 4 bases from V and 2 from J, leaving 9 bases between them. In germline, CDR1 is MNHEY, CDR2 SVGAGI. The CDR3 runs 13 residues. The DNA of the CDR3 is TGTGCCAGCAGTTCCCTCAGTCCCTACGAGCAGTACTTC. Amino acids: CASSSLSPYEQYF.

The rearrangement joins TRBV20-1 to TRBJ2-1; D is possibly TRBD2 (6 bases). Trimming removed 3 bases from V and 2 bases from J, with 14 bases in between. This CDR3 has 15 amino acids. Germline V gene sequence: CDR1 DFQATT, CDR2 SNEGSKA (reference sequence). CDR3 loop: CSASWRGRPYNEQFF. CDR3 coding DNA: TGCAGTGCTAGTTGGCGGGGCCGTCCCTACAATGAGCAGTTCTTC.

The CDR3 coding sequence is TGTGCCAGCAGCTTTACAGGGGATGCCGCTCATGGCTACACCTTC. This encodes CASSFTGDAAHGYTF. V usage is TRBV11-2 and J usage is TRBJ1-2, with 7 bases aligning to TRBD1. V gave up 3 bases and J gave up 6 bases; unmatched junction bases: 10. In germline, CDR1 is SGHAT, CDR2 FQNNGV. This CDR3 has 15 residues.

J is TRBJ1-1 and V is TRBV2; D is ambiguous. V was pared by 5 bases and J by 4 bases, with 8 bases between. Looked up from germline, CDR1 is SNHLY and CDR2 is FYNNEI. The CDR3 sequence is 12 residues long. CDR3 amino acids: CASSRSSTEAFF. Here the CDR3 DNA reads TGTGCCAGCAGTAGAAGTAGCACTGAAGCTTTCTTT.

The chain couples TRBV19 to TRBJ1-5; TRBD1 matches at 7 bases. Germline CDR1 is LNHDA and CDR2 is SQIVND (reference sequence). After removal of 4 bases from V and 0 bases from J, the junction contained 9 bases not matched to a gene. The CDR3 runs 17 residues. CDR3 loop: CASSRDRVRNSNQPQHF. In nucleotides, the CDR3 is TGTGCCAGTAGTAGAGACAGGGTGCGAAATAGCAATCAGCCCCAGCATTTT.

This clone was counted once. The V and J genes are TRBV27 and TRBJ1-6; no clear D. V was pared by 6 bases and J by 3 bases, with 9 bases between. The CDR3 spans 14 residues. Per the germline V gene, CDR1 is MNHEY and CDR2 is SMNVEV (reference sequence). The CDR3 loop is CASSPGFYNSPLHF. The CDR3 DNA follows: TGTGCCAGCAGCCCCGGTTTCTATAATTCACCCCTCCACTTT.

The CDR3 bases are TGTGCCAGCAGTGAGCGGTACTCCTACGAGCAGTACTTC. It yields the protein CASSERYSYEQYF. V and J are TRBV2 and TRBJ2-7, with D unresolved. V dropped 3 bases and J dropped 0 bases, with 6 bases sitting between them. Germline V CDR1 and CDR2: SNHLY, FYNNEI. This CDR3 region has 13 residues.

V gene TRBV4-1 combines with J gene TRBJ1-2, with D uncertain. The CDR3 spans 15 residues. V lost 0 bases and J lost 4, with 12 bases in between. Germline V gene sequence: CDR1 MGHRA, CDR2 YSYEKL. The CDR3 DNA is TGCGCCAGCAGCCAAGACCCAAACAGAGCCTATGGCTACACCTTC. Translated: CASSQDPNRAYGYTF.

The rearrangement uses TRBV5-1 and TRBJ1-1; TRBD1 might be the D (5 bases). Looked up from germline, CDR1 is SGHRS and CDR2 is YFSETQ. The CDR3 extends over 14 amino acids. V lost 2 bases and J 2 bases, leaving 10 bases between the germline ends. CDR3 DNA sequence: TGCGCCAGCAGCTTTAGTAGGGGCAACACTGAAGCTTTCTTT. This codes for CASSFSRGNTEAFF.